This record covers a single T cell receptor beta chain. The repertoire was sequenced with immunoSEQ multiplex PCR; TCRdb's copy has only in-frame clones and lacks some. The profile shows over 55,000 clones, roughly 87% of them singletons. This sample was taken from a study of blood T cell repertoires in COVID-19. The CDR3 covers 13 residues. Germline-derived CDR1 and CDR2 are MNHEY and SVGAGI. V was cut by 5 bases and J by 5 bases, with 11 bases left in between. Sequencing was carried out using peripheral blood. V usage is TRBV6-5 and J usage is TRBJ2-3, with D possibly being TRBD2 (6 bases). This TCR derives from an elderly woman with COVID-19, enrolled during active disease. CDR3 amino acids: CASSRDSLDTQYF. CDR3 coding DNA: TGTGCCAGCAGTAGGGACTCCCTAGATACGCAGTATTTT.